What follows describes a single TCR beta chain. It has no known antigen specificity. Nothing much larger sits one base from this clone, and base qualities are not available. To estimate absolute template abundance from read counts, synthetic TCR analog templates were spiked into each PCR. TCRbeta CDR3 regions were amplified from genomic DNA with bias-controlled V and J gene primers using the immunoSEQ assay. Sequencing of rearranged TCRbeta segments was performed at approximately 20X coverage. Regarding the original processing steps: Sequencing errors were corrected by clustering, and CDR3s were annotated against IMGT so that V, D and J genes could be assigned. Only productive TCRbeta rearrangements were used in downstream analyses, excluding out-of-frame or stop-codon sequences. Clonality was computed as one minus Shannon entropy normalized by the log of the number of unique productive sequences. Clones differing between time points or between blood and tumor were identified by Fisher's exact test with Benjamini-Hochberg correction at adjusted p below 0.01. Drawn from immuneACCESS, this table holds only the in-frame rearrangements with V and J called that TCRdb kept. Clones are partly lost; checked studies trace under half to an unresolved V gene and leave the rest unexplained. D and trimming were read from the DNA, whereas the V and J calls and clone size are those reported in that table. Here the sample has under 120,000 clones; approximately 85% occur a single time. The biggest ten clones account for about 2.3% of the sample.

Looking up the germline V gene (reference sequence) yields CDR1 MNHEY and CDR2 SMNVEV. The CDR3, from cysteine to phenylalanine, totals 15 residues. Solely the CDR3 DNA is kept, with 45 bases framed from the first base. V drops 2 bases and J drops 0 bases, leaving 9 bases in between. This sample was included in a study of PD-L1 blockade in urothelial cancer (dated by TCRdb to the late 2010s). In the study overall: All patients started therapy in about 2014 and received atezolizumab 1,200 mg intravenously every 3 weeks. Blood samples were analyzed 3 weeks after the start of treatment (second dose) and 6 weeks after the start of treatment. Blood samples yielded a median of around 150,000 T cells and around 80,000 unique TCRs, with median clonality around 0.083. Durable clinical benefit meant progression-free survival longer than 6 months, and TCR features were also tested against progression-free and overall survival. In the same patients, pretreatment tumors underwent whole exome sequencing and RNA sequencing in addition to TCR sequencing. Somatic, immune and clinical correlates of response to PD-L1 blockade with atezolizumab in urothelial cancer were the focus of an exploratory multi-omic analysis. An ECOG performance status of 0 or 1 was recorded for the patients, and 0 to 3 prior chemotherapy regimens had been received by the patients. Pretreatment tumor samples, along with matched peripheral blood collected serially before and after atezolizumab treatment, underwent TCR sequencing. Durable clinical benefit was achieved by nine patients but not by the remaining 20. Approximately 30 patients had pretreatment blood TCR-seq, roughly 25 had at least one posttreatment blood collection, and roughly 25 had tumor TCR-seq. Twenty-five of 29 patients were identified as males with urothelial cancer of bladder origin, and a prior smoking history was reported by 18 of 29 patients. Results and caveats for the whole study, not just this receptor: A pretreatment peripheral blood TCR clonality below the median was linked to improved progression-free and overall survival. Because the sample size was small (n ≈ 31) and many exploratory analyses were performed, the results are intended to be hypothesis-generating. At 3 weeks after the start of treatment, tumor-associated TCR clones in peripheral blood had expanded more in patients with durable benefit (n ≈ 24, p = 0.022).

The cohort included about 27 patients with locally advanced or metastatic urothelial carcinoma who were treated at Memorial Sloan Kettering on a trial protocol. Peripheral blood mononuclear cells were collected pretreatment and during treatment, with between 1 and 8 total time points per patient. The Qiagen DNeasy Blood extraction kit was used to purify genomic DNA from total PBMCs and tumor samples. Collected pretreatment and during treatment, PBMCs were isolated and stored as previously described. This TCR derives from a man aged 50 to 60 with urothelial cancer. The V and J genes are TRBV27 and TRBJ2-3; tentative D gene TRBD1, with 6 bases matching. The material was PBMCs, obtained around atezolizumab (anti-PD-L1) treatment. The CDR3 reads as follows: CASSLDRISTDTQYF. The sequenced DNA: TGTGCCAGCAGTTTAGACAGGATTAGCACAGATACGCAGTATTTT.